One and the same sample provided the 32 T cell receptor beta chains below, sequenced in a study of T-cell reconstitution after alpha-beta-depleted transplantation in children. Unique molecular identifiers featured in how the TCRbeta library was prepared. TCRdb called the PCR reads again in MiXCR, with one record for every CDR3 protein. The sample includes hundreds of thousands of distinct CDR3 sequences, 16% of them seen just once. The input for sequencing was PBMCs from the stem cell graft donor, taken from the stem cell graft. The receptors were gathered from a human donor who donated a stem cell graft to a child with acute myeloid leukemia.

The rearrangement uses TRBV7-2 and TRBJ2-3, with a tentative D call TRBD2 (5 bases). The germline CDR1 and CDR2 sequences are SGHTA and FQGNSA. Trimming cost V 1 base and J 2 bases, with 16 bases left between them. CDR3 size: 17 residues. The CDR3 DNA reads TGTGCCAGCAGCTTAGTGTGGAGGCCATGGGCCACAGATACGCAGTATTTT. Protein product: CASSLVWRPWATDTQYF.

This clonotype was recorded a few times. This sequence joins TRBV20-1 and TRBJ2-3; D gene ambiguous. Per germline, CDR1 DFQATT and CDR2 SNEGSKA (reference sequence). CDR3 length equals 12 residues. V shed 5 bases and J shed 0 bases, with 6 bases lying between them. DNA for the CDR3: TGCAGTGCTGCTCCTAGCACAGATACGCAGTATTTT. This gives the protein CSAAPSTDTQYF.

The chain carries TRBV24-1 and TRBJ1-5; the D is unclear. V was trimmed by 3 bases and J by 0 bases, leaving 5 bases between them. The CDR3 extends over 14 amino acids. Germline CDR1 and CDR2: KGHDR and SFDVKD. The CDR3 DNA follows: TGTGCCACCAGTGATCAATATAGCAATCAGCCCCAGCATTTT. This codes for CATSDQYSNQPQHF.

Written as DNA, the CDR3 is TGTGCCAGCAGCAAGTTGACAGGGGCTGCGACCGGGGAGCTGTTTTTT. Its protein is CASSKLTGAATGELFF. V is TRBV5-6 and J is TRBJ2-2, with TRBD1 matching over 8 bases. The V gene end was trimmed by 4 bases and the J gene end by 5 bases; junction bases not matched to a gene: 10. The germline V gene encodes CDR1 SGHDT and CDR2 YYEEEE. This CDR3 is 16 amino acids long.

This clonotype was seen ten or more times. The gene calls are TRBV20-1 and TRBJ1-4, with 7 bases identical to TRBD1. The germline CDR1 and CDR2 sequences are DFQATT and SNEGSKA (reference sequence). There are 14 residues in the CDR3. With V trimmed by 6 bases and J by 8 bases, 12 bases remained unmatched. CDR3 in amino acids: CSALATGSGEKLFF. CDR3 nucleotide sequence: TGCAGTGCCCTCGCGACAGGGTCCGGGGAAAAACTGTTTTTT.

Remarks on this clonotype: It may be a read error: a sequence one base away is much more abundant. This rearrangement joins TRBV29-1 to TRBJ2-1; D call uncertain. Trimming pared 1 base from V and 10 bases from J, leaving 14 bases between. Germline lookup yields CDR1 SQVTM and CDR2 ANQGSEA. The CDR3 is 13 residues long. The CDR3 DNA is TGCAGCGTTGAAGGAAGGGCGCCGAACGAGCAGTTCTTC. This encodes CSVEGRAPNEQFF.

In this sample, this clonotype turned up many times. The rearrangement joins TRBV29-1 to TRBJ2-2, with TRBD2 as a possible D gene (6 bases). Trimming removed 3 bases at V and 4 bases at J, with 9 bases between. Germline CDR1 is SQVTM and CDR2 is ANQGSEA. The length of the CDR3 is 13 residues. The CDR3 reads CSVDRGSTGELFF. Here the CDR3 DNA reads TGCAGCGTTGATCGGGGGTCCACCGGGGAGCTGTTTTTT.

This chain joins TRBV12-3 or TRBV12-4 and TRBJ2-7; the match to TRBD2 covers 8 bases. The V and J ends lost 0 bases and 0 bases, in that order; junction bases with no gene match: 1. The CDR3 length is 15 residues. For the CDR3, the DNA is TGTGCCAGCAGTTTAGCCGGGAGGGGCTCCTACGAGCAGTACTTC. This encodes CASSLAGRGSYEQYF.

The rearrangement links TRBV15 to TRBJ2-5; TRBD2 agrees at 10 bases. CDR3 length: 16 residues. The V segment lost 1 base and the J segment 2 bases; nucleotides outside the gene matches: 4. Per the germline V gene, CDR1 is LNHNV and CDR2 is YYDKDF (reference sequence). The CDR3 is CATSRGSGGPQETQYF. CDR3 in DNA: TGTGCCACCAGCAGAGGTAGCGGGGGGCCTCAAGAGACCCAGTACTTC.

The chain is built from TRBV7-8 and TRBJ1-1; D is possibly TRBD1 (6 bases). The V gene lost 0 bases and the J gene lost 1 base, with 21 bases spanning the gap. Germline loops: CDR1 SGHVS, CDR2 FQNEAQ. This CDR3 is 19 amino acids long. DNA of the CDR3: TGTGCCAGCAGCTTAGCGCCAGGGCGCCCGGGGGCAGGGAACACTGAAGCTTTCTTT. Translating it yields CASSLAPGRPGAGNTEAFF.

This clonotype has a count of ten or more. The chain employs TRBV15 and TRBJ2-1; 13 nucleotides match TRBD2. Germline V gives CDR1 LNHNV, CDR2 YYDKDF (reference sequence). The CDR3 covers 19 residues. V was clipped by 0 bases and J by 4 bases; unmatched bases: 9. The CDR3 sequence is CATSRDRGTSGGAYNEQFF. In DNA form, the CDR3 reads TGTGCCACCAGCAGAGATCGGGGAACTAGCGGGGGGGCATACAATGAGCAGTTCTTC.

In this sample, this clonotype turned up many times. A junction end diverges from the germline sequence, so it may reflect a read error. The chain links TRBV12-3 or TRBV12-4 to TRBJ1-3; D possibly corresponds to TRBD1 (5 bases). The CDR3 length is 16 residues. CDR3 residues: CASTTRTPLGLASGLF. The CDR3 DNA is TGTGCCAGCACCACTAGGACACCTTTAGGCCTTGCCTCAGGTTTATTT.

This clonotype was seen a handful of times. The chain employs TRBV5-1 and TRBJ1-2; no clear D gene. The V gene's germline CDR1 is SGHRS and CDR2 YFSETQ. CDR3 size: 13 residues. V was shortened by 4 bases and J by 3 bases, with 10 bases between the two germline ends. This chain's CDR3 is CASSTRTDYGYTF. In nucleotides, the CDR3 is TGCGCCAGCAGCACCCGGACGGACTATGGCTACACCTTC. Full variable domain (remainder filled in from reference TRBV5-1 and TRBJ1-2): KAGVTQTPRYLIKTRGQQVTLSCSPISGHRSVSWYQQTPGQGLQFLFEYFSETQRNKGNFPGRFSGRQFSNSRSEMNVSTLELGDSALYLCASSTRTDYGYTFGSGTRLTVV.

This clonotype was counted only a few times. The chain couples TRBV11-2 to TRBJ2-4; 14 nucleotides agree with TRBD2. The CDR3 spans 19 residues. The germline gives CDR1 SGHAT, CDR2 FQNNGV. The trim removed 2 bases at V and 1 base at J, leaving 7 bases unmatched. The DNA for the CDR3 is TGTGCCAGCAGCTTAATGCCGGGGACTAGCGGGGGTGCCAAAAACATTCAGTACTTC. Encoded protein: CASSLMPGTSGGAKNIQYF.

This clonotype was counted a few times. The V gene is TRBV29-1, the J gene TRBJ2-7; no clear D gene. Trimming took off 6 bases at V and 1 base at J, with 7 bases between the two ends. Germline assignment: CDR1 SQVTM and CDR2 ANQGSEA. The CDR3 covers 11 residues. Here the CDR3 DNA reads TGCAGCGTGGTGCTGTCCTACGAGCAGTACTTC. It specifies CSVVLSYEQYF.

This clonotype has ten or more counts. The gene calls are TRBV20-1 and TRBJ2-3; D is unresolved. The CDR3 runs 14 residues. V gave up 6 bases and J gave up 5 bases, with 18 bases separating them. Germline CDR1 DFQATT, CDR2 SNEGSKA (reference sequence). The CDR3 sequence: CSAPGLNGQDTQYF. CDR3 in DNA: TGCAGTGCCCCCGGGCTCAACGGGCAAGATACGCAGTATTTT.

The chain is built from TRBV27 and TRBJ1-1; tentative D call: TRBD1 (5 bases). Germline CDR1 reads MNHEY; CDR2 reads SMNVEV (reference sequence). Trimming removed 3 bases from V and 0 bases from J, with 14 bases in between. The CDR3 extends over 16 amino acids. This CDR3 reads CASSFGPRAMNTEAFF. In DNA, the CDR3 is TGTGCCAGCAGTTTCGGCCCCAGGGCGATGAACACTGAAGCTTTCTTT.

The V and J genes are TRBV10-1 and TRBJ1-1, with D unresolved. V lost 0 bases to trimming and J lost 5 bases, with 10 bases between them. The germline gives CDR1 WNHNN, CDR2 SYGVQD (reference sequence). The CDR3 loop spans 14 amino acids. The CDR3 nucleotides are TGCGCCAGCAGTGAGTCGAGGGTCATGACTGAAGCTTTCTTT. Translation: CASSESRVMTEAFF.

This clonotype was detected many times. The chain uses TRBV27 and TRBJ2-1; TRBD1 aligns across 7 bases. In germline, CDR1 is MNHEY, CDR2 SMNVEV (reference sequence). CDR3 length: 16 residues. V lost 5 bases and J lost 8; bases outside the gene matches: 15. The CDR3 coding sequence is TGTGCCAGCAGTGCCGAACAGGGGCGCCTTGTAGATGAGCAGTTCTTC. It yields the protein CASSAEQGRLVDEQFF.

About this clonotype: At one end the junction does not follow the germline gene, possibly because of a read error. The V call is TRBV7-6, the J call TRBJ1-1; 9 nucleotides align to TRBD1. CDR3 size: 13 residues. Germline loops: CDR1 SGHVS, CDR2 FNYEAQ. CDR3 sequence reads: CASSLRGTGRPHF. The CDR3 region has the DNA TGTGCCAGCAGCTTAAGGGGGACAGGGAGGCCCCATTTT. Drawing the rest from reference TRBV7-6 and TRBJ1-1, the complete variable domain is GAGVSQSPRYKVTKRGQDVALRCDPISGHVSLYWYRQALGQGPEFLTYFNYEAQQDKSGLPNDRFSAERPEGSISTLTIQRTEQRDSAMYRCASSLRGTGRPHFGQGTRLTVV.

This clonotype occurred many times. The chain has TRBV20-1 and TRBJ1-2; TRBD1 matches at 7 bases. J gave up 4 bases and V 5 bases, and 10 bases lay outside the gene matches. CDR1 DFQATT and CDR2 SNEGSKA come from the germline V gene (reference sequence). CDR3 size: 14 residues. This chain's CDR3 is CSAFDRERTYGYTF. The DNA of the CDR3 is TGCAGTGCTTTTGACAGGGAGAGGACCTATGGCTACACCTTC.

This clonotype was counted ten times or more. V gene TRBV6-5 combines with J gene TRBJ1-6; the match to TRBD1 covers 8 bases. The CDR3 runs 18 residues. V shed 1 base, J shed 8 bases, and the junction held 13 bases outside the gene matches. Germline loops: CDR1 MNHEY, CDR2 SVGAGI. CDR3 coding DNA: TGTGCCAGCAGTTACTATGTTCCTACCGGGACAGGAGATTCACCCCTCCACTTT. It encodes CASSYYVPTGTGDSPLHF.

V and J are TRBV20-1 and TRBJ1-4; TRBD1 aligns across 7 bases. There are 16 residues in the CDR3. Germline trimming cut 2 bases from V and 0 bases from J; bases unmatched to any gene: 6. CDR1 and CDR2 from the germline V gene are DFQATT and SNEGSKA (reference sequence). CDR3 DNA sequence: TGCAGTGCTAGACCAGGGACAGCAGCAACTAATGAAAAACTGTTTTTT. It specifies CSARPGTAATNEKLFF.

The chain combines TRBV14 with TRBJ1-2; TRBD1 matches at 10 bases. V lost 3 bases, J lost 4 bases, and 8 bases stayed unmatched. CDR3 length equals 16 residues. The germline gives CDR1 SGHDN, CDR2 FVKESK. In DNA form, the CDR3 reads TGTGCCAGCAGCCATTTGAAGACAGGGGGCATCTATGGCTACACCTTC. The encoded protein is CASSHLKTGGIYGYTF.

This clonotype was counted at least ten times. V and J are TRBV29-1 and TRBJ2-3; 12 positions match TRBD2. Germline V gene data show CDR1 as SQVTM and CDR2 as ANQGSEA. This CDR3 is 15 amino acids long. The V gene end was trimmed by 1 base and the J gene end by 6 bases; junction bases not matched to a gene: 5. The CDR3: CSVEVLAGGADTQYF. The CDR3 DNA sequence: TGCAGCGTTGAAGTCCTAGCGGGGGGGGCCGATACGCAGTATTTT.

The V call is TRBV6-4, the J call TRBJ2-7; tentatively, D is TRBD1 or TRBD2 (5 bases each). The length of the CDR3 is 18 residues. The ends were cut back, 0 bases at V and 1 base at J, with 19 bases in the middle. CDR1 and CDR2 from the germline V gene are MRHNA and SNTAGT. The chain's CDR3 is CASSDSIATVPQSYEQYV. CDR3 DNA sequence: TGTGCCAGCAGTGACTCGATAGCGACAGTACCTCAATCCTACGAGCAGTACGTC.

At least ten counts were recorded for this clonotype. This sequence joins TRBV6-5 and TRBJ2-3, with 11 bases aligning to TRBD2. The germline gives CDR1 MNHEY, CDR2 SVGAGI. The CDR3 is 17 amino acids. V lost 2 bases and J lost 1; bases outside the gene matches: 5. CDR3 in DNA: TGTGCCAGCAGTTACGGGGTGACTAGCGGGGGCACAGATACGCAGTATTTT. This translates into CASSYGVTSGGTDTQYF.

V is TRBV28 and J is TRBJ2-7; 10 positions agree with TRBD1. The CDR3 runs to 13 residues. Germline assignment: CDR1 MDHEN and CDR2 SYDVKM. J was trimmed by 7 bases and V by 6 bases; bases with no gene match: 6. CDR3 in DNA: TGTGCCAGCAGCCCGGGACAGGGGAAGGAGCAGTACGTC. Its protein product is CASSPGQGKEQYV.

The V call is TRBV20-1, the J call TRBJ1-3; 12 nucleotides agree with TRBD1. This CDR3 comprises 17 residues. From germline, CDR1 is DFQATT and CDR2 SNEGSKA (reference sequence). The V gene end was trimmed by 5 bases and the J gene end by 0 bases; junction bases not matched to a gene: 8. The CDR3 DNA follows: TGCAGTGCTCCCCCGACGGGACAGGGGGCCTCTGGAAACACCATATATTTT. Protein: CSAPPTGQGASGNTIYF.

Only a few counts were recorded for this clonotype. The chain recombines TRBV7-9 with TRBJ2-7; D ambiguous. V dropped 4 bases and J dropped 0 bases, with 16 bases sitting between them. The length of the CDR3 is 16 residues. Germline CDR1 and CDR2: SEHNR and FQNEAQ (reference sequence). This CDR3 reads CASSSADSPSSYEQYF. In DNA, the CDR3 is TGTGCCAGCAGCTCCGCAGACTCCCCGAGCTCCTACGAGCAGTACTTC.

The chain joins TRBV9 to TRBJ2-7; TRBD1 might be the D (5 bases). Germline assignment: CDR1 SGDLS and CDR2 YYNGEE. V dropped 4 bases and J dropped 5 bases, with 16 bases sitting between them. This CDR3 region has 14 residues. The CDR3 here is CASSPRTPSDEQYF. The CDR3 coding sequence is TGTGCCAGCAGCCCTCGGACACCTTCGGACGAGCAGTACTTC. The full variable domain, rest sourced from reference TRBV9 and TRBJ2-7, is DSGVTQTPKHLITATGQRVTLRCSPRSGDLSVYWYQQSLDQGLQFLIQYYNGEERAKGNILERFSAQQFPDLHSELNLSSLELGDSALYFCASSPRTPSDEQYFGPGTRLTVT.

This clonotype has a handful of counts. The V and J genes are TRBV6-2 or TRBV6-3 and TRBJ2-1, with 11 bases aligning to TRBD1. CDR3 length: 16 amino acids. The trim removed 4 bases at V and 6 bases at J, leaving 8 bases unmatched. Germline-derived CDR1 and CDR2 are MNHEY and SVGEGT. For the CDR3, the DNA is TGTGCCAGCAGTTTCCCTTCCGGGACAGGGGGCAATGAGCAGTTCTTC. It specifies CASSFPSGTGGNEQFF.